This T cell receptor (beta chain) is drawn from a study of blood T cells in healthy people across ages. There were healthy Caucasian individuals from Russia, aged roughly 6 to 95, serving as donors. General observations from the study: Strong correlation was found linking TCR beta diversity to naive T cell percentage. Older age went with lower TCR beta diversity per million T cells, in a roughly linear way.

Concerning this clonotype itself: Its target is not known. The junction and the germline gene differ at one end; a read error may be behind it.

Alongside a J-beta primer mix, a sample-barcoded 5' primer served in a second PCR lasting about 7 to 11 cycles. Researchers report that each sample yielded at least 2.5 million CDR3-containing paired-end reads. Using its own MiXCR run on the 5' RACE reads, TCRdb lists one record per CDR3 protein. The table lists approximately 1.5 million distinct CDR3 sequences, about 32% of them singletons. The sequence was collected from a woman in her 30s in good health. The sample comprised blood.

CDR3 sequence reads: CACSLLRLTSGDYNEQFF. In nucleotides, the CDR3 is TGTGCCTGCAGTTTATTAAGGTTGACTAGCGGGGACTACAATGAGCAGTTCTTC. The chain couples TRBV28 to TRBJ2-1; 11 bases fit TRBD2. The CDR3 extends over 18 amino acids. The germline V gene encodes CDR1 MDHEN and CDR2 SYDVKM.